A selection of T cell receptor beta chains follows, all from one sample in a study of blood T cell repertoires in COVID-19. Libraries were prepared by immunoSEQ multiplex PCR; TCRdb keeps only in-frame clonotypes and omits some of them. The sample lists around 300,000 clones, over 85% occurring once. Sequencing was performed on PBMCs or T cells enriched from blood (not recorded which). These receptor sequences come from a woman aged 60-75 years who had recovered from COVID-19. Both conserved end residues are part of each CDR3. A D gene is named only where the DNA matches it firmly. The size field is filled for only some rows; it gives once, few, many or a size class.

CDR3nt: TGTGCCTGGAGTTCAGGGACTGGGGCCAACGTCCTGACTTTC
CDR3aa: CAWSSGTGANVLTF
abundance: -
j_gene: TRBJ2-6
d_gene: -
v_gene: TRBV30
len: 14

CDR3nt: TGTGCCAGCAGCTTAGGACAGGGAATCTATGGCTACACCTTC
CDR3aa: CASSLGQGIYGYTF
abundance: once
j_gene: TRBJ1-2
d_gene: TRBD1
v_gene: TRBV7-8
len: 14

CDR3nt: TGTGCCAGCAGAGGGTTGCTAGCGGGAAACTACGAGCAGTACTTC
CDR3aa: CASRGLLAGNYEQYF
abundance: -
j_gene: TRBJ2-7
d_gene: TRBD2
v_gene: TRBV28
len: 15

CDR3nt: TGCAGCGTTCGGAGCGGTGAGAGCTCCTACGAGCAGTACTTC
CDR3aa: CSVRSGESSYEQYF
abundance: -
j_gene: TRBJ2-7
d_gene: -
v_gene: TRBV29-1
len: 14

CDR3nt: TGTGCCAGCAGCTCGAGGTCCACAGGGGGTGTCTCACCCCTCCACTTT
CDR3aa: CASSSRSTGGVSPLHF
abundance: -
j_gene: TRBJ1-6
d_gene: TRBD1
v_gene: TRBV5-5
len: 16

CDR3nt: TGTGCCAGCAGCCGAACAGACGGCTACACCTTC
CDR3aa: CASSRTDGYTF
abundance: -
j_gene: TRBJ1-2
d_gene: -
v_gene: TRBV4-2
len: 11

CDR3nt: TGTGCCACCAGCCCAAGCGGCTACTACGAGCAGTACTTC
CDR3aa: CATSPSGYYEQYF
abundance: -
j_gene: TRBJ2-7
d_gene: -
v_gene: TRBV24-1
len: 13

CDR3nt: TGTGCCAGCAGCTTCGTGCGGGGGAGCTCCTACAATGAGCAGTTCTTC
CDR3aa: CASSFVRGSSYNEQFF
abundance: -
j_gene: TRBJ2-1
d_gene: TRBD2
v_gene: TRBV7-6
len: 16

CDR3nt: TGCAGTGCCAGGAACACCGGGGAGCTGTTTTTT
CDR3aa: CSARNTGELFF
abundance: -
j_gene: TRBJ2-2
d_gene: -
v_gene: TRBV20-1
len: 11

CDR3nt: TGTGCCAGCAGCCCCACCGGGACATCCTTCGCTGGGGCCAACGTCCTGACTTTC
CDR3aa: CASSPTGTSFAGANVLTF
abundance: -
j_gene: TRBJ2-6
d_gene: -
v_gene: TRBV4-2
len: 18

CDR3nt: TGTGCCAGCTCACCACCCGGGACAGCTGGAAACACCATATATTTT
CDR3aa: CASSPPGTAGNTIYF
abundance: -
j_gene: TRBJ1-3
d_gene: TRBD1
v_gene: TRBV18
len: 15

CDR3nt: TGTGCCATCAGTGAGTCGTTGGGACTAGCGGGAGCAGATACGCAGTATTTT
CDR3aa: CAISESLGLAGADTQYF
abundance: -
j_gene: TRBJ2-3
d_gene: TRBD2
v_gene: TRBV10-3
len: 17

CDR3nt: TGTGCCAGCAGCTCATTAGCGGGAGGGTTCTCCGAGCAGTACTTC
CDR3aa: CASSSLAGGFSEQYF
abundance: -
j_gene: TRBJ2-7
d_gene: TRBD2
v_gene: TRBV5-4
len: 15

CDR3nt: TGTGCCAGCAGCTTGCGGGGTAGCAATCAGCCCCAGCATTTT
CDR3aa: CASSLRGSNQPQHF
abundance: -
j_gene: TRBJ1-5
d_gene: -
v_gene: TRBV5-6
len: 14

CDR3nt: TGTGCCAGCAGTGGGCAGGGAAGAGGCAATCAGCCCCAGCATTTT
CDR3aa: CASSGQGRGNQPQHF
abundance: -
j_gene: TRBJ1-5
d_gene: -
v_gene: TRBV6-4
len: 15

CDR3nt: TGTGCCAGCAGCCAAGCAACAGGACGGTGGAGAGGCTACACCTTC
CDR3aa: CASSQATGRWRGYTF
abundance: -
j_gene: TRBJ1-2
d_gene: -
v_gene: TRBV4-2
len: 15

CDR3nt: TGCGCCAGCAGCTTTCTGGGGGGGGCCCCCGGACTGAACACTGAAGCTTTCTTT
CDR3aa: CASSFLGGAPGLNTEAFF
abundance: -
j_gene: TRBJ1-1
d_gene: -
v_gene: TRBV5-1
len: 18

CDR3nt: TGTGCCAGCAGTCTGACAGGGGGCGCCGGGTTCTATGGCTACACCTTC
CDR3aa: CASSLTGGAGFYGYTF
abundance: once
j_gene: TRBJ1-2
d_gene: TRBD1
v_gene: TRBV27
len: 16

CDR3nt: TGTGCCTGGAGTGCGTTCAGGGTAGAGGAAAAACTGTTTTTT
CDR3aa: CAWSAFRVEEKLFF
abundance: -
j_gene: TRBJ1-4
d_gene: -
v_gene: TRBV30
len: 14

CDR3nt: TGTGCCAGCTCAGTACCCCCTATGGCCAACGTCCTGACTTTC
CDR3aa: CASSVPPMANVLTF
abundance: once
j_gene: TRBJ2-6
d_gene: -
v_gene: TRBV18
len: 14

CDR3nt: TGTGCCAGCAGCCCCCTTGCGGGGGCCAACGTCCTGACTTTC
CDR3aa: CASSPLAGANVLTF
abundance: -
j_gene: TRBJ2-6
d_gene: -
v_gene: TRBV3-1/TRBV3-2
len: 14

CDR3nt: TGTGCCAGCAGTGGCCGGGGCAGGGGAAGGCTGGGCAATCAGCCCCAGCATTTT
CDR3aa: CASSGRGRGRLGNQPQHF
abundance: -
j_gene: TRBJ1-5
d_gene: -
v_gene: TRBV6-1
len: 18

CDR3nt: TGTGCCAGCAAAAATGCAGGGCCAGGAAGAGCTTTCTTT
CDR3aa: CASKNAGPGRAFF
abundance: once
j_gene: TRBJ1-1
d_gene: -
v_gene: TRBV2
len: 13

CDR3nt: TGTGCCAGTGGTAGACTAGCGGGAGTGGATGAGCAGTTCTTC
CDR3aa: CASGRLAGVDEQFF
abundance: -
j_gene: TRBJ2-1
d_gene: TRBD2
v_gene: TRBV19
len: 14

CDR3nt: TGTGCCAGCAGCGTAGCAAATGAGCAGTTCTTC
CDR3aa: CASSVANEQFF
abundance: -
j_gene: TRBJ2-1
d_gene: -
v_gene: TRBV9
len: 11

CDR3nt: TGTGCCAGCATAGGGGATTCTAATGAAAAACTGTTTTTT
CDR3aa: CASIGDSNEKLFF
abundance: -
j_gene: TRBJ1-4
d_gene: -
v_gene: TRBV2
len: 13

CDR3nt: TGTGCCAGCAACAAAGGGGGTGGGGATCAGCCCCAGCATTTT
CDR3aa: CASNKGGGDQPQHF
abundance: -
j_gene: TRBJ1-5
d_gene: -
v_gene: TRBV28
len: 14

CDR3nt: TGTGCCAGCAGCCCCCTAGCCGGCGAGCAGTTCTTC
CDR3aa: CASSPLAGEQFF
abundance: -
j_gene: TRBJ2-1
d_gene: -
v_gene: TRBV3-1/TRBV3-2
len: 12

CDR3nt: TGCAGCGTTGGGGCCCAAAACTATGGCTACACCTTC
CDR3aa: CSVGAQNYGYTF
abundance: once
j_gene: TRBJ1-2
d_gene: -
v_gene: TRBV29-1
len: 12

CDR3nt: TGTGCCAGTAGTACCGGGACAGGGAGCAATCAGCCCCAGCATTTT
CDR3aa: CASSTGTGSNQPQHF
abundance: -
j_gene: TRBJ1-5
d_gene: TRBD1
v_gene: TRBV19
len: 15

CDR3nt: TGTGCCAGCAGCTTAGATCGGGGAGATACGCAGTATTTT
CDR3aa: CASSLDRGDTQYF
abundance: -
j_gene: TRBJ2-3
d_gene: -
v_gene: TRBV11-3
len: 13

CDR3nt: TGCAGTGCTAGTCATGCTAGCGGGGGGTCAACAGATACGCAGTATTTT
CDR3aa: CSASHASGGSTDTQYF
abundance: -
j_gene: TRBJ2-3
d_gene: TRBD2
v_gene: TRBV20-1
len: 16